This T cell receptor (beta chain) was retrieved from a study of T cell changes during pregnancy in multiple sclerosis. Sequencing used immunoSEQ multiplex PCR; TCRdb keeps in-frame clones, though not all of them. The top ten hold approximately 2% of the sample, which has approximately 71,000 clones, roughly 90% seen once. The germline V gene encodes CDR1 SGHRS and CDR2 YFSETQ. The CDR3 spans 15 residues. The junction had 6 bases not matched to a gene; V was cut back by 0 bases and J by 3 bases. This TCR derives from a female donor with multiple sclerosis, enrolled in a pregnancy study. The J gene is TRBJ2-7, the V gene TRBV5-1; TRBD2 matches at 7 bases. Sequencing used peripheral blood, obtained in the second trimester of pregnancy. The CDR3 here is CASSLEGGFYYEQYF. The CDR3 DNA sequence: TGCGCCAGCAGCTTGGAGGGAGGGTTTTACTACGAGCAGTACTTC.